This T cell receptor (beta chain) was sequenced for a study of CD8+CD57+ T cells in acquired aplastic anemia. Study-wide findings and caveats: Roughly 29 was the count of CD8+ CDR3 sequences that patients shared with controls.

Both TCR beta VDJ combination and CDR3 sequence profiling were carried out. Genomic DNA was the template for this profiling. TCRdb reanalysed the reads using MiXCR and keeps one entry per CDR3 protein. The table shows 350,000 to 450,000 distinct CDR3 sequences, with just under 70% occurring only once. Trimming removed 2 bases at V and 13 bases at J, with 20 bases between. The CDR3 has 14 residues. Germline CDR1 and CDR2: ENHRY and SYGVKD. Details on this clonotype: The antigen remains unidentified.

Sequenced input: sorted CD4+, CD8+, or CD8+CD57+ T cells (not recorded which) from PBMCs. This TCR was sampled from a human donor in good health, serving as a control. The chain employs TRBV10-3 and TRBJ1-2; D perhaps matches TRBD1 (5 bases). This CDR3 is CAISEPVRAYGLTF. CDR3 nucleotide sequence: TGTGCCATCAGTGAGCCCGTCAGGGCGTATGGCCTCACCTTC.